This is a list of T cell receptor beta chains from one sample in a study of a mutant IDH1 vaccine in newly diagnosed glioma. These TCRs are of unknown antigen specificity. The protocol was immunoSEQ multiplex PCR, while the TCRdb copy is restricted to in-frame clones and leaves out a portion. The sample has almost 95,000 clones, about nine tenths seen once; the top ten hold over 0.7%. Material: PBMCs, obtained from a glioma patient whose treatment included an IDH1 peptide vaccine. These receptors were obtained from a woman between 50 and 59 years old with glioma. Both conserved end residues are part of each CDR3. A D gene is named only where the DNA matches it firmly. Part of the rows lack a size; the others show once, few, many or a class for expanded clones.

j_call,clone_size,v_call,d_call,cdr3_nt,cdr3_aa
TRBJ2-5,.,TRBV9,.,TGTGCCAGCAGCGTATACGGGCGACTTCAAGAGACCCAGTACTTC,CASSVYGRLQETQYF
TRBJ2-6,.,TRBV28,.,TGTGCCAGCAGCTACGGAGAGGCGAGGGCCAACGTCCTGACTTTC,CASSYGEARANVLTF
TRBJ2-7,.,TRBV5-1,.,TGCGCCAGCAGCTTGGTTGACAGATCCTACGAGCAGTACTTC,CASSLVDRSYEQYF
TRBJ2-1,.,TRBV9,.,TGTGCCAGCAGCGTAGAGCAGACCCCCCTCTACAATGAGCAGTTCTTC,CASSVEQTPLYNEQFF
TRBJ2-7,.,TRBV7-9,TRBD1,TGTGCCAGCAGCTTCAGGACAGGGGGCTCTCAGGAGCAGTACTTC,CASSFRTGGSQEQYF
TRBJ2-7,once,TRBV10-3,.,TGTGCCATCAGTGAGACCTACGAGCAGTACTTC,CAISETYEQYF
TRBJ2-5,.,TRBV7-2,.,TGTGCCAGCAGCTTAACCATAGCGGAGGGCAGGACCCAGTACTTC,CASSLTIAEGRTQYF
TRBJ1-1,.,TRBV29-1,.,TGCAGCGTTCTCACGGGGGGTGAAGCTTTCTTT,CSVLTGGEAFF
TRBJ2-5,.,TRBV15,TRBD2,TGTGCCACCAGCAGAGGGACTAGCGAAGAGACCCAGTACTTC,CATSRGTSEETQYF
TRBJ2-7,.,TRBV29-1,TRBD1,TGCAGCGCCCGGGACAGGGAGGACTACGAGCAGTACTTC,CSARDREDYEQYF
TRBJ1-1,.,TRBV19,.,TGTGCCAGTAGTATAGACCATCCAGGGGTCCCTGAAGCTTTCTTT,CASSIDHPGVPEAFF
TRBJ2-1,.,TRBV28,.,TGTGCCAGCAGTTTAGGGGGTACTGTTTACAATGAGCAGTTCTTC,CASSLGGTVYNEQFF
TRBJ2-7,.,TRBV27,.,TGTGCCAGCAGCCCCTTGGGGGGGGCGAGGGAGCAGTACTTC,CASSPLGGAREQYF
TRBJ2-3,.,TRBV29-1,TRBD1,TGCAGCTCCGAGGACAGGGCCGCTAGCACAGATACGCAGTATTTT,CSSEDRAASTDTQYF
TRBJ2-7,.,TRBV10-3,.,TGTGCCATCAGACTCAGGGAAACCTACGAGCAGTACTTC,CAIRLRETYEQYF
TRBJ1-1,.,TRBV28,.,TGTGCCAGCAGTTTACAGAACACTGAAGCTTTCTTT,CASSLQNTEAFF
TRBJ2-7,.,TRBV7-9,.,TGTGCCAGCAGCTTAGGGCAGGGAGCCTACGAGCAGTACTTC,CASSLGQGAYEQYF
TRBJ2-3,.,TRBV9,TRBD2,TGTGCCGGCAGCGGCGGACTAGCGGGCTCAGGCACAGATACGCAGTATTTT,CAGSGGLAGSGTDTQYF
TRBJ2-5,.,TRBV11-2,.,TGTGCCAGCAGCTTTAGCCAAGAGACCCAGTACTTC,CASSFSQETQYF
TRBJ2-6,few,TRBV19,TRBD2,TGTGCCAGTACCACGGGACTAGCGGGAGGGCCCTCTGGGGCCAACGTCCTGACTTTC,CASTTGLAGGPSGANVLTF
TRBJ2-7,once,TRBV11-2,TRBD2,TGTGCCAGCAGCTTAACACTAGCGGCCTACTACGAGCAGTACTTC,CASSLTLAAYYEQYF
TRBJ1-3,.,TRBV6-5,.,TGTGCCAGCAGTTCAACAAGAAACACCATATATTTT,CASSSTRNTIYF
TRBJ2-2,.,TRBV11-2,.,TGTGCCAGCGCTATAGTTGGATCGAACACCGGGGAGCTGTTTTTT,CASAIVGSNTGELFF
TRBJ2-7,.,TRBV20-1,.,TGCAGTGCTAAAGGGACCTACGAGCAGTACTTC,CSAKGTYEQYF
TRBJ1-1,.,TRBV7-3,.,TGTGCCAGCAGCTTAGGAGGTCCGAACACTGAAGCTTTCTTT,CASSLGGPNTEAFF
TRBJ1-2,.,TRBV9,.,TGTGCCAGCAGCCCAGACACTGGGGGATACTATGGCTACACCTTC,CASSPDTGGYYGYTF
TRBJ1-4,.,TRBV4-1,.,TGCGCCAGCAGCCAAGATCTAGAGGAGAAACTGTTTTTT,CASSQDLEEKLFF
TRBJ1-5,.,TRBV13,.,TGTGCCAGCAGCTCAAATCGGGAGGGCAATCAGCCCCAGCATTTT,CASSSNREGNQPQHF
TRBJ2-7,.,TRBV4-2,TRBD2,TGTGCCAGCAGCCAAGAACTCGCGGGAGCAAGCTACGAGCAGTACTTC,CASSQELAGASYEQYF
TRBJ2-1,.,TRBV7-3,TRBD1,TGTGCCAGCAGCACTAACCCCCGGACAGGTGGCTCCTACAATGAGCAGTTCTTC,CASSTNPRTGGSYNEQFF
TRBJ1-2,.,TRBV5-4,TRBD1,TGTGCCAGCAGCTTGCGCACAGGGGAGATCAACTATGGCTACACCTTC,CASSLRTGEINYGYTF
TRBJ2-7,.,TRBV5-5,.,TGTGCCAGCAGCTTGGGGCCCGTACTCTCCTACGAGCAGTACTTC,CASSLGPVLSYEQYF
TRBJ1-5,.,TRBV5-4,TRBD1,TGTGCCAGCAGCGGACAGGGGGCTATGCCCACAAATCAGCCCCAGCATTTT,CASSGQGAMPTNQPQHF
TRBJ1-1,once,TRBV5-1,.,TGCGCCAGCAGCTTGGATGGGGTGAACACTGAAGCTTTCTTT,CASSLDGVNTEAFF
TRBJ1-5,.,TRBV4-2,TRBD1,TGTGCCAGCAGCAGGGGGCGCGGGCAGCCCCAGCATTTT,CASSRGRGQPQHF
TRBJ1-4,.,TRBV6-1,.,TGTGCCAGCAGTGAATCCCCGGCTGGAAAACTGTTTTTT,CASSESPAGKLFF
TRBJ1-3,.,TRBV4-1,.,TGCGCCAGCAGCCAAGACAACCCTGGAAACACCATATATTTT,CASSQDNPGNTIYF
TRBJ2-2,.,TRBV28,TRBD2,TGTGCCAGCCGACTAGCGGGGTACACCGGGGAGCTGTTTTTT,CASRLAGYTGELFF
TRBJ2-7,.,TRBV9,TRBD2,TGTGCCAGCACGCCGACTAGCGACCCCTCCTACGAGCAGTACTTC,CASTPTSDPSYEQYF
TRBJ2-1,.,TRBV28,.,TGTGCCAGCAGTTTTGGGAGCGGATACAATGAGCAGTTCTTC,CASSFGSGYNEQFF
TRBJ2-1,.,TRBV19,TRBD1,TGTGCCAGTACCCCGGGACAGGGAACCTACAATGAGCAGTTCTTC,CASTPGQGTYNEQFF
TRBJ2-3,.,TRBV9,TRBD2,TGTGCCAGCAGCGTCCCCTACTTTCCCTTAGCGGGAGATAGTACAGATACGCAGTATTTT,CASSVPYFPLAGDSTDTQYF
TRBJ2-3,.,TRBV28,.,TGTGCCAGCAGACCTTCGGCAGGCTTTTCGAGCACAGATACGCAGTATTTT,CASRPSAGFSSTDTQYF
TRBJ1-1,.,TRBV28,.,TGTGCCAGCAGCAGTGACGACACTGAAGCTTTCTTT,CASSSDDTEAFF
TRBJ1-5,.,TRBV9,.,TGTGCCAGTGGGGGAGGGAATCAGCCCCAGCATTTT,CASGGGNQPQHF